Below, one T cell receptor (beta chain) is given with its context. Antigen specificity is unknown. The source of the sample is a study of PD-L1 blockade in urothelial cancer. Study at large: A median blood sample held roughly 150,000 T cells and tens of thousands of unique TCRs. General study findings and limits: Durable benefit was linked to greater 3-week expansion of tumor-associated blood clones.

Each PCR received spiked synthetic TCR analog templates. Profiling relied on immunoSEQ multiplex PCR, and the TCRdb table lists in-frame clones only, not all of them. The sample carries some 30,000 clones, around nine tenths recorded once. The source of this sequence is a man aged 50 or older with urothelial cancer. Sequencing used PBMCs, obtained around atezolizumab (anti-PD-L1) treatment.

The CDR3 nucleotides read TGTGCCAGCAGCCAAGAAGGGAGGCCTCCCCGAGATACGCAGTATTTT. It codes for CASSQEGRPPRDTQYF. The V and J genes are TRBV14 and TRBJ2-3; the D gene is possibly TRBD2 (6 bases). Germline CDR1 and CDR2: SGHDN and FVKESK. Trimming removed 0 bases from V and 5 bases from J, with 15 bases in between. The CDR3 length is 16 residues.